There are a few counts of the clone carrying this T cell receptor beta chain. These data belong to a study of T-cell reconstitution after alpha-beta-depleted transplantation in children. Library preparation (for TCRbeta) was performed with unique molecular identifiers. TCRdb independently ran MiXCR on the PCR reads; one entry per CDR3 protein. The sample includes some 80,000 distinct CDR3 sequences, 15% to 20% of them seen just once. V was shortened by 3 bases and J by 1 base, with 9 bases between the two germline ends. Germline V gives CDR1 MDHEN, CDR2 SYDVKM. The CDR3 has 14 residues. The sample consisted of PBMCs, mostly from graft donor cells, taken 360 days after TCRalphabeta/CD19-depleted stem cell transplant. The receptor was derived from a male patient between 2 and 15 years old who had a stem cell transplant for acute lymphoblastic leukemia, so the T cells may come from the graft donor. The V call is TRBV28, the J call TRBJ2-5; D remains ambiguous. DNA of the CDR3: TGTGCCAGCAGTTTGAAGGCGGTCCAAGAGACCCAGTACTTC. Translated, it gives CASSLKAVQETQYF.